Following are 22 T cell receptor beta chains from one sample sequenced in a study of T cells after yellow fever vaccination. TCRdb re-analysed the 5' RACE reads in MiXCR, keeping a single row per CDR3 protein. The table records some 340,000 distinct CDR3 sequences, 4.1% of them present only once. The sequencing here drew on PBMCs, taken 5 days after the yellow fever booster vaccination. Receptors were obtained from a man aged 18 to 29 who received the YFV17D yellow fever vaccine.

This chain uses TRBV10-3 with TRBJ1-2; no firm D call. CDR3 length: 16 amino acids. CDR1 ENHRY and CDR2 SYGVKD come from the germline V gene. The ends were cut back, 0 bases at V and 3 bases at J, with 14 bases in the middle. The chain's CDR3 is CAISESSLAEYYGYTF. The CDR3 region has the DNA TGTGCCATCAGTGAGTCGTCTTTGGCGGAGTACTATGGCTACACCTTC.

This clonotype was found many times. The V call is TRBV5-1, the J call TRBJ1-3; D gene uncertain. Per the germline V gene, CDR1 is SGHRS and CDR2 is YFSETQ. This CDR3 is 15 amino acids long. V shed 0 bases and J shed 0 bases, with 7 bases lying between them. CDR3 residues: CASSLGPSSGNTIYF. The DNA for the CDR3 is TGCGCCAGCAGCTTGGGCCCCTCCTCTGGAAACACCATATATTTT.

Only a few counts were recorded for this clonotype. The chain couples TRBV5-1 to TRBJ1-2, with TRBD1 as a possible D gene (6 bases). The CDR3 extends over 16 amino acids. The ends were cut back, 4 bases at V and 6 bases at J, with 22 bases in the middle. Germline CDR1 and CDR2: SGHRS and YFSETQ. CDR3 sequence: CASSVGPGQTKDGYTF. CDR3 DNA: TGCGCCAGCAGCGTGGGACCCGGACAGACCAAGGATGGCTACACCTTC.

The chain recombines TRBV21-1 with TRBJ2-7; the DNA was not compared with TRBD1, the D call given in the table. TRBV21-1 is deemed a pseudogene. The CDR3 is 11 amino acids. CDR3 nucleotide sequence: TGTGCCAGCAGCCCCCCGGGACGGTCCTACTTC. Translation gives CASSPPGRSYF.

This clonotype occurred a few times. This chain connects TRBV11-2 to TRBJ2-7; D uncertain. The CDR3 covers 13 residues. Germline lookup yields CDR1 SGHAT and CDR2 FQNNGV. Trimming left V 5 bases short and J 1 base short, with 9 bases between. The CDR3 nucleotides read TGTGCCAGCAGCCAAGGCTCGTCCTACGAGCAGTACGTC. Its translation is CASSQGSSYEQYV.

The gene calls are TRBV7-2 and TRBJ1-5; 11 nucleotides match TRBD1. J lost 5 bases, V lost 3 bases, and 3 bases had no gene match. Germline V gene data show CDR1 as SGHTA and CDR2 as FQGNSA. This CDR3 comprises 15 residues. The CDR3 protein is CASSLGTGGYQPQHF. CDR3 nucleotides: TGTGCCAGCAGCTTGGGGACAGGGGGGTATCAGCCCCAGCATTTT.

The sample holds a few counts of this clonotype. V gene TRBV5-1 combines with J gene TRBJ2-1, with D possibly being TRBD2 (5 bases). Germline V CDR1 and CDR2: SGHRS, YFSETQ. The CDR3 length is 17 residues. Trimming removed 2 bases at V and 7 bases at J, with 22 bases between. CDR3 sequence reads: CASSFSSSFKARNEQFF. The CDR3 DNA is TGCGCCAGCAGCTTTTCTAGCTCCTTTAAGGCCCGGAATGAGCAGTTCTTC.

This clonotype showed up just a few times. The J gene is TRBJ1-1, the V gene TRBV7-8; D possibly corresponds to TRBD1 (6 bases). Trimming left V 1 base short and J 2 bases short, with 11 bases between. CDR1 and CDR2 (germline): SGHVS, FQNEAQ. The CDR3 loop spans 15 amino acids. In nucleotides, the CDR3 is TGTGCCAGCAGCTTAGGACGGGGGGCCAACACTGAAGCTTTCTTT. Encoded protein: CASSLGRGANTEAFF.

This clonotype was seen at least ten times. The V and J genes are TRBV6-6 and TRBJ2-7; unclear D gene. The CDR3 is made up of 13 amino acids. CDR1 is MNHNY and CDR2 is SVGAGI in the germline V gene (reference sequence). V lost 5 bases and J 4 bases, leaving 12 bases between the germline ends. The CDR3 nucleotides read TGTGCCAGCAGTGCTTTAACGAGGTACGAGCAGTACGTC. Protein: CASSALTRYEQYV.

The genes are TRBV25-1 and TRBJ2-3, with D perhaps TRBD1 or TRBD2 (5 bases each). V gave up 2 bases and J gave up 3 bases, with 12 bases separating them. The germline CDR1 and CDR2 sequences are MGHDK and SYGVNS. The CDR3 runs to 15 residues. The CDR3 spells CASSEPAGRTDTQYF. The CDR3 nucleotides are TGTGCCAGCAGTGAACCGGCAGGGAGAACAGATACGCAGTATTTT.

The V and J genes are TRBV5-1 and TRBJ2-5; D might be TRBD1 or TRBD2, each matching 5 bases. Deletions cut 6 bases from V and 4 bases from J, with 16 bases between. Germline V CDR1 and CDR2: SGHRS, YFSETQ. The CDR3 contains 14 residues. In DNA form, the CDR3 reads TGCGCCAGCAAGAAGGGCAGGGAGCGAGAGACCCAGTACTTC. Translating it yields CASKKGRERETQYF.

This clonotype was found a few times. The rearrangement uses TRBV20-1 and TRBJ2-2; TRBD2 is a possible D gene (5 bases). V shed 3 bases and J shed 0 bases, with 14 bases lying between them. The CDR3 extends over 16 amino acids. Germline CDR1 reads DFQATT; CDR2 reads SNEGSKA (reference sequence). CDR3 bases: TGCAGTGCTAGTCGCTTATCGAGGGCGAACACCGGGGAGCTGTTTTTT. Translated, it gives CSASRLSRANTGELFF.

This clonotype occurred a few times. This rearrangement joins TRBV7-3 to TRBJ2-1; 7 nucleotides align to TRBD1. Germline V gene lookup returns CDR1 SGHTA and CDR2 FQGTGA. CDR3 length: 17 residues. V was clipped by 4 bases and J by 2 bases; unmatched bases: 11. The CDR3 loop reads CASSSESGTATYNEQFF. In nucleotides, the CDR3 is TGTGCCAGCAGCTCTGAATCCGGGACAGCAACCTACAATGAGCAGTTCTTC. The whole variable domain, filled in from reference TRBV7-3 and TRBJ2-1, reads GAGVSQTPSNKVTEKGKYVELRCDPISGHTALYWYRQSLGQGPEFLIYFQGTGAADDSGLPNDRFFAVRPEGSVSTLKIQRTERGDSAVYLCASSSESGTATYNEQFFGPGTRLTVL.

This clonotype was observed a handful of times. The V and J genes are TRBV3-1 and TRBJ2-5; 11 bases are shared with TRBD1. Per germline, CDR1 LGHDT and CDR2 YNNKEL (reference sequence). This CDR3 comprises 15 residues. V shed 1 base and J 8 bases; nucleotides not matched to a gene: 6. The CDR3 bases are TGTGCCAGCAGCCAAGCGTTTGGACAGGGGGCAACCCAGTACTTC. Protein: CASSQAFGQGATQYF.

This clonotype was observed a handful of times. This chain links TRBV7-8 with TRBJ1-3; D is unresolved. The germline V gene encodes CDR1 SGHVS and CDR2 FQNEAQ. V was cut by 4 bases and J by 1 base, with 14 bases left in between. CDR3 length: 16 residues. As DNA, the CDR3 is TGTGCCAGCAGCTCCCTCGGGGAAGGGTCTGGAAACACCATATATTTT. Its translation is CASSSLGEGSGNTIYF.

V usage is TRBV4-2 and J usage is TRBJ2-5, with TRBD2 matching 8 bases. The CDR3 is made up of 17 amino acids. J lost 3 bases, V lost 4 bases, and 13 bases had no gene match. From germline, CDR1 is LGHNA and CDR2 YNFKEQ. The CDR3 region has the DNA TGTGCCAGCAGCCCCCGGGGTAGCGGGGCATCGGAAGAGACCCAGTACTTC. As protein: CASSPRGSGASEETQYF.

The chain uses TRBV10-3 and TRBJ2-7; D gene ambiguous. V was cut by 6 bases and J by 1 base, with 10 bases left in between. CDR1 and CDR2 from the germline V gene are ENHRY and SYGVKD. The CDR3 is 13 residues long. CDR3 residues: CAIRDPTSYEQYF. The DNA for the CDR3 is TGTGCCATCAGGGACCCGACTTCCTACGAGCAGTACTTC.

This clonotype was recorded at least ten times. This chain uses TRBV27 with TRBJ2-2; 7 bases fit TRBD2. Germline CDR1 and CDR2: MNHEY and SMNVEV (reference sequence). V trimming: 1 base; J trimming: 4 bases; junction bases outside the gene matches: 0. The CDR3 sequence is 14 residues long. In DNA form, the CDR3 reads TGTGCCAGCAGTTTATGGACTAGCACCGGGGAGCTGTTTTTT. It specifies CASSLWTSTGELFF.

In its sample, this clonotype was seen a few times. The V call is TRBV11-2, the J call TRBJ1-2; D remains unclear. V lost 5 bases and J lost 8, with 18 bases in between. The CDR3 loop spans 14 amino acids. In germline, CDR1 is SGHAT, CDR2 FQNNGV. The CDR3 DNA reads TGTGCCAGCAGCCCGCAGGCCGCCTCAAGGGGCTACACCTTC. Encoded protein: CASSPQAASRGYTF.

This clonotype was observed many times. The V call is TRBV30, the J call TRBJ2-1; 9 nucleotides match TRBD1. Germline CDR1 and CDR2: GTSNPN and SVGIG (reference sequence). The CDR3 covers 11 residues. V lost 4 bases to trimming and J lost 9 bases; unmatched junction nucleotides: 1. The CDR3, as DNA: TGTGCCTGGAAGGGACAGGGTGAGCAGTTCTTC. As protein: CAWKGQGEQFF.

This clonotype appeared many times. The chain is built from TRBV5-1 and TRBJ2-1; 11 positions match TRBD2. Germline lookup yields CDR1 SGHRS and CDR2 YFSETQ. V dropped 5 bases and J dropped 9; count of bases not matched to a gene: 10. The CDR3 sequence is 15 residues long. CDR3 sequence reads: CASRGRGSGGAEQFF. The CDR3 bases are TGCGCCAGCAGAGGCAGGGGTAGCGGGGGGGCTGAGCAGTTCTTC. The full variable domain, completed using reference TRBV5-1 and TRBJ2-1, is KAGVTQTPRYLIKTRGQQVTLSCSPISGHRSVSWYQQTPGQGLQFLFEYFSETQRNKGNFPGRFSGRQFSNSRSEMNVSTLELGDSALYLCASRGRGSGGAEQFFGPGTRLTVL.

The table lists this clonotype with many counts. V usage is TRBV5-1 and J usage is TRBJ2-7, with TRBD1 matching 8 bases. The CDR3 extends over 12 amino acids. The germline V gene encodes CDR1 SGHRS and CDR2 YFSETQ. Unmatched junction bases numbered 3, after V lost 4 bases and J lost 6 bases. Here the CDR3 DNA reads TGCGCCAGCAGCCCTGACAGGGGCGAGCAGTACTTC. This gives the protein CASSPDRGEQYF.